Shown below are 32 T cell receptor beta chains from a single sample sequenced in a study of shared clonotypes between healthy human individuals. This table comes from immunoSEQ multiplex PCR, and its TCRdb copy is limited to in-frame clones, with some not included. Of roughly 450,000 clones detected, about four fifths appear once; the ten largest clones hold 10% to 15%. Sequencing was carried out using PBMCs. These receptors all stem from a woman aged 40 to 50 in good health. Some clones in this sample may be carry-over from other donors' samples.

The V gene is TRBV9, the J gene TRBJ1-3; D remains ambiguous. V lost 0 bases, J lost 2 bases, and 12 bases lay in between. Germline V gives CDR1 SGDLS, CDR2 YYNGEE. The CDR3 sequence is 16 residues long. For the CDR3, the DNA is TGTGCCAGCAGCGTAGAAGTGAGGGCGGCTGGAAACACCATATATTTT. Protein product: CASSVEVRAAGNTIYF.

The chain links TRBV30 to TRBJ1-1; D is possibly TRBD1 (6 bases). CDR1 is GTSNPN, CDR2 SVGIG, per germline (reference sequence). This CDR3 region has 15 residues. V was pared by 3 bases and J by 5 bases, with 19 bases between. In DNA form, the CDR3 reads TGTGCCTGGAGCCCCCGGGGGGGGGCTTATACTGAAGCTTTCTTT. Protein product: CAWSPRGGAYTEAFF.

The V call is TRBV15, the J call TRBJ1-2; the match to TRBD1 covers 7 bases. This CDR3 has 13 residues. The V segment lost 4 bases and the J segment 2 bases; nucleotides outside the gene matches: 1. Germline CDR1 LNHNV, CDR2 YYDKDF (reference sequence). CDR3 loop: CATSKTGNYGYTF. The CDR3 region has the DNA TGTGCCACCAGCAAGACAGGGAACTATGGCTACACCTTC.

The chain recombines TRBV11-2 with TRBJ2-1, with a weak D call TRBD2 (6 bases). V lost 8 bases, J lost 4 bases, and 24 bases lay in between. Germline V gene data show CDR1 as SGHAT and CDR2 as FQNNGV. The CDR3 totals 17 residues. The CDR3 is CASLHGGSGKYYNEQFF. The DNA for the CDR3 is TGTGCCAGCCTTCATGGGGGGTCAGGGAAATATTACAATGAGCAGTTCTTC.

The chain is built from TRBV6-1 and TRBJ2-7, with 9 nucleotides matching TRBD1. The V gene end was trimmed by 4 bases and the J gene end by 2 bases; junction bases not matched to a gene: 6. Looked up from germline, CDR1 is MNHNS and CDR2 is SASEGT. The CDR3 covers 15 residues. The CDR3 reads CASSAEGDRAYEQYF. CDR3 nucleotide sequence: TGTGCCAGCAGTGCCGAGGGGGACAGGGCCTACGAGCAGTACTTC.

The rearrangement links TRBV7-9 to TRBJ2-1; TRBD2 agrees at 10 bases. V dropped 4 bases and J dropped 1; count of bases not matched to a gene: 4. The CDR3 length is 16 residues. Germline-derived CDR1 and CDR2 are SEHNR and FQNEAQ (reference sequence). CDR3 sequence reads: CASSSLLAGSYNEQFF. The CDR3 DNA reads TGTGCCAGCAGCTCGTTACTAGCGGGGTCCTACAATGAGCAGTTCTTC.

The V and J genes are TRBV6-5 and TRBJ1-5; TRBD1 agrees at 10 bases. Per the germline V gene, CDR1 is MNHEY and CDR2 is SVGAGI. Trimming at V came to 6 bases and at J to 6 bases, leaving 8 bases not matched to a gene. This CDR3 contains 15 residues. The CDR3 DNA reads TGTGCCAGCAGCCTCGGGACAGGGGTTCTTCAGCCCCAGCATTTT. Protein sequence: CASSLGTGVLQPQHF.

The J gene is TRBJ2-3, the V gene TRBV18; D remains unclear. The germline gives CDR1 KGHSH, CDR2 LQKENI. This CDR3 comprises 13 residues. With 5 bases removed from V and 1 base from J, the gap between germline ends came to 7 bases. The CDR3 is CASSSDRTDTQYF. The DNA for the CDR3 is TGTGCCAGCTCATCGGACCGCACAGATACGCAGTATTTT.

This rearrangement joins TRBV30 to TRBJ2-1; the match to TRBD2 covers 13 bases. Germline CDR1 and CDR2: GTSNPN and SVGIG (reference sequence). The V and J ends lost 4 bases and 0 bases, in that order; junction bases with no gene match: 12. This CDR3 spans 19 amino acids. Here the CDR3 reads CAWTIGLAGASSSYNEQFF. In DNA, the CDR3 is TGTGCCTGGACCATCGGACTAGCGGGAGCGTCCAGCTCCTACAATGAGCAGTTCTTC.

The V and J genes are TRBV19 and TRBJ2-1; D is perhaps TRBD2 (6 bases). In germline, CDR1 is LNHDA, CDR2 SQIVND (reference sequence). Trimming removed 6 bases at V and 2 bases at J, with 11 bases between. The CDR3 runs 14 residues. The CDR3 sequence is CASRRRETYNEQFF. DNA for the CDR3: TGTGCCAGTAGGAGGAGGGAGACCTACAATGAGCAGTTCTTC.

V is TRBV5-1 and J is TRBJ2-1; 8 bases are shared with TRBD2. The V gene end was trimmed by 1 base and the J gene end by 7 bases; junction bases not matched to a gene: 4. The germline V gene has CDR1 SGHRS and CDR2 YFSETQ. This CDR3 region has 14 residues. The CDR3 spells CASSLQAGVNEQFF. For the CDR3, the DNA is TGCGCCAGCAGCTTGCAAGCGGGAGTTAATGAGCAGTTCTTC.

The chain has TRBV27 and TRBJ1-5; 7 positions agree with TRBD1. Trimming removed 0 bases from V and 7 bases from J; junction bases left unmatched: 6. CDR1 and CDR2 (germline): MNHEY, SMNVEV (reference sequence). The CDR3 has 15 amino acids. CDR3 in DNA: TGTGCCAGCAGTTTATCTATTACAGGGGACCAGCCCCAGCATTTT. Amino acid sequence: CASSLSITGDQPQHF.

The CDR3 loop is CASSEEMGLAGGCSYEQYF. CDR3 bases: TGCGCCAGCAGTGAGGAGATGGGACTAGCGGGAGGGTGCAGCTACGAGCAGTACTTC. This chain joins TRBV10-1 and TRBJ2-7; 16 nucleotides agree with TRBD2. The CDR3 runs 19 residues. From germline, CDR1 is WNHNN and CDR2 SYGVQD (reference sequence). Germline trimming cut 2 bases from V and 3 bases from J; bases unmatched to any gene: 10.

This clone has just one count. The rearrangement links TRBV27 to TRBJ2-3, with TRBD1 matching over 9 bases. CDR1 MNHEY and CDR2 SMNVEV come from the germline V gene (reference sequence). The CDR3 is made up of 16 amino acids. With V trimmed by 5 bases and J by 6 bases, 12 bases remained unmatched. CDR3 protein: CASSGLTQGAGDTQYF. The CDR3 nucleotides are TGTGCCAGCAGTGGTCTGACACAGGGGGCAGGTGATACGCAGTATTTT.

The sample holds one count of this clone. This same CDR3 is encoded by further DNA sequences in the sample. In DNA, the CDR3 is TGTGCCAGCAGTTTCTTAAATGAGCAGTTCTTC. It encodes CASSFLNEQFF. The chain uses TRBV28 and TRBJ2-1; D gene unclear. V was cut by 3 bases and J by 7 bases, with 4 bases left in between. Germline CDR1 reads MDHEN; CDR2 reads SYDVKM. This CDR3 has 11 residues.

The chain has TRBV5-1 and TRBJ2-7; TRBD1 matches at 9 bases. The germline CDR1 and CDR2 sequences are SGHRS and YFSETQ. The V and J ends lost 0 bases and 2 bases, in that order; junction bases with no gene match: 3. This CDR3 contains 15 residues. Here the CDR3 reads CASSLGGQGPYEQYF. CDR3 coding DNA: TGCGCCAGCAGCTTGGGAGGACAGGGGCCCTACGAGCAGTACTTC.

The J gene is TRBJ2-5, the V gene TRBV11-2, with 7 nucleotides matching TRBD2. The CDR3 loop spans 17 amino acids. V shed 4 bases and J 6 bases; nucleotides not matched to a gene: 17. Germline values: CDR1 SGHAT, CDR2 FQNNGV. The DNA for the CDR3 is TGTGCCAGCAGCTACCTAGTGGGGGGGGAACCCCCTCAGACCCAGTACTTC. It is translated as CASSYLVGGEPPQTQYF.

The chain combines TRBV6-1 with TRBJ2-2; 14 nucleotides agree with TRBD2. The CDR3 is 15 residues long. CDR1 is MNHNS, CDR2 SASEGT, per germline. The V and J ends lost 8 bases and 6 bases, in that order; junction bases with no gene match: 5. The CDR3 nucleotides are TGTGCCAGCCGGGGACTAGCGGGAGTTCCCGGGGAGCTGTTTTTT. It specifies CASRGLAGVPGELFF.

This clone has just one count. The same CDR3 is also encoded by other DNA sequences in this sample. The chain has TRBV30 and TRBJ2-3, with 7 bases lining up with TRBD2. The CDR3 consists of 14 residues. The germline V gene encodes CDR1 GTSNPN and CDR2 SVGIG (reference sequence). V lost 1 base, J lost 2 bases, and 3 bases stayed unmatched. CDR3 coding DNA: TGTGCCTGGAGTGGGGGGGGTCCCACAGATACGCAGTATTTT. Encoded protein: CAWSGGGPTDTQYF.

Regarding this clone: This same CDR3 is encoded by further DNA sequences in the sample. The chain carries TRBV9 and TRBJ2-2, with D maybe TRBD2 (6 bases). This CDR3 comprises 15 residues. Trimming took off 2 bases at V and 1 base at J, with 9 bases between the two ends. Germline V gene lookup returns CDR1 SGDLS and CDR2 YYNGEE. The CDR3 here is CASSVGSGNTGELFF. DNA for the CDR3: TGTGCCAGCAGCGTGGGTAGCGGGAACACCGGGGAGCTGTTTTTT.

The chain couples TRBV6-7 to TRBJ2-3, with 9 bases fitting TRBD2. TRBV6-7 is given ORF status, its function remaining uncertain. J lost 6 bases, V lost 5 bases, and 9 bases had no gene match. This CDR3 comprises 15 residues. CDR3 bases: TGTGCCAGCAGTACCCACTGCGGGAGGGCGGATACGCAGTATTTT. It translates to CASSTHCGRADTQYF.

The genes are TRBV6-1 and TRBJ1-4; weak D call: TRBD1 (5 bases). Trimming pared 2 bases from V and 5 bases from J, leaving 15 bases between. The CDR3 sequence is 16 residues long. The germline V gene has CDR1 MNHNS and CDR2 SASEGT. DNA of the CDR3: TGTGCCAGCAGTGAACGTGGCAGGGCGGAGAATGAAAAACTGTTTTTT. Translating it yields CASSERGRAENEKLFF.

The CDR3 DNA sequence: TGTGCCAGCAGGTCTTACCAGGGGGCGGACACTGAAGCTTTCTTT. Amino acids: CASRSYQGADTEAFF. The chain uses TRBV28 and TRBJ1-1; the match to TRBD1 covers 8 bases. With 6 bases clipped from V and 3 bases from J, the junction kept 9 bases outside the gene matches. The CDR3 consists of 15 residues. CDR1 is MDHEN, CDR2 SYDVKM, per germline.

The chain joins TRBV6-1 to TRBJ1-1, with D maybe TRBD1 (5 bases). This CDR3 comprises 14 residues. Trimming left V 0 bases short and J 7 bases short, with 12 bases between. The germline V gene has CDR1 MNHNS and CDR2 SASEGT. The CDR3 nucleotides read TGTGCCAGCAGTGAAGCGAATTGGGACCTTGAAGCTTTCTTT. Encoded protein: CASSEANWDLEAFF.

The chain uses TRBV4-2 and TRBJ1-1; 7 bases map to TRBD1. The V gene's germline CDR1 is LGHNA and CDR2 YNFKEQ. V dropped 3 bases and J dropped 4; count of bases not matched to a gene: 14. The CDR3 extends over 17 amino acids. CDR3 sequence: CASSHKQGWYEGTEAFF. CDR3 DNA: TGTGCCAGCAGCCATAAACAGGGGTGGTATGAGGGCACTGAAGCTTTCTTT.

The rearrangement joins TRBV9 to TRBJ2-7; 9 bases are shared with TRBD1. The CDR3 consists of 18 residues. The germline V gene encodes CDR1 SGDLS and CDR2 YYNGEE. V shed 4 bases, J shed 4 bases, and the junction held 18 bases outside the gene matches. The CDR3 loop is CASSPPRGDREGAYEQYF. CDR3 nucleotide sequence: TGTGCCAGCAGCCCCCCAAGGGGGGACAGGGAGGGGGCATACGAGCAGTACTTC.

The chain recombines TRBV6-5 with TRBJ1-1, with TRBD1 as a possible D gene (5 bases). Germline CDR1 MNHEY, CDR2 SVGAGI. V was cut by 1 base and J by 4 bases, with 7 bases left in between. CDR3 length: 13 amino acids. CDR3 nucleotides: TGTGCCAGCAGTTACTACAGGACCACTGAAGCTTTCTTT. Translated, it gives CASSYYRTTEAFF.

The genes are TRBV20-1 and TRBJ1-1; D is perhaps TRBD1 (5 bases). V was shortened by 0 bases and J by 7 bases, with 6 bases between the two germline ends. CDR1 is DFQATT, CDR2 SNEGSKA, per germline (reference sequence). The CDR3 totals 11 residues. The CDR3 sequence: CSARDRVEAFF. For the CDR3, the DNA is TGCAGTGCTAGAGACAGGGTTGAAGCTTTCTTT.

This clone was recorded once. The chain joins TRBV27 to TRBJ2-1; tentatively, D is TRBD2 (5 bases). The CDR3 is 17 amino acids. V was clipped by 5 bases and J by 3 bases, with 20 bases between them. Germline V lookup: CDR1 MNHEY, CDR2 SMNVEV (reference sequence). The CDR3 nucleotides read TGTGCCAGCAGTCCGCTGAGGGCTAGCTTGGACTACAATGAGCAGTTCTTC. Protein product: CASSPLRASLDYNEQFF.

V gene TRBV7-2 combines with J gene TRBJ2-3; D remains unclear. Germline-derived CDR1 and CDR2 are SGHTA and FQGNSA. The CDR3 totals 12 residues. V gave up 4 bases and J gave up 1 base, with 3 bases separating them. The CDR3 reads CASSSGTDTQYF. Written as DNA, the CDR3 is TGTGCCAGCAGCTCGGGCACAGATACGCAGTATTTT.

V and J are TRBV29-1 and TRBJ2-3; TRBD1 matches 10 bases. The CDR3 is 16 amino acids. The trim removed 2 bases at V and 3 bases at J, leaving 8 bases unmatched. Germline CDR1 reads SQVTM; CDR2 reads ANQGSEA. CDR3 sequence reads: CSVENLGQGGTDTQYF. The CDR3 nucleotides read TGCAGCGTTGAAAACCTTGGACAGGGGGGGACAGATACGCAGTATTTT.

V usage is TRBV4-1 and J usage is TRBJ2-3; D is ambiguous. Germline-derived CDR1 and CDR2 are MGHRA and YSYEKL. CDR3 length equals 17 residues. With 1 base removed from V and 0 bases from J, the gap between germline ends came to 14 bases. In nucleotides, the CDR3 is TGCGCCAGCAGCCAAGGGCTTGCGCGCTCTAGCACAGATACGCAGTATTTT. This translates into CASSQGLARSSTDTQYF.